This record concerns one TCR beta chain sequence. The target antigen is unknown. At one of its ends the junction is not consistent with the germline gene, which may arise from a read error. This sample's RNA came from whole unsorted tissue. This non-tumor lung sample came from over 3 cm beyond the tumor edge. A modified ARM-PCR protocol with three rounds of nested PCR amplified TCRbeta. One entry per CDR3 protein results from TCRdb running MiXCR on the multiplex PCR reads. Of around 75,000 distinct CDR3 sequences listed, approximately 68% are singletons. This record belongs to a study of tumor and adjacent non-tumor tissue in lung cancer. Study summary: Each sample yielded about 4.17 million productive TCRbeta reads on average.

Study-wide results and caveats: TCR diversity was significantly greater in tumor than normal lung tissue.

The CDR3 is 13 residues long. Germline values: CDR1 KGHDR, CDR2 SFDVKD. This clonotype originated in a woman aged 45-60 years with non-small cell lung cancer. Source material: distant non-tumor lung tissue. The chain links TRBV24-1 to TRBJ2-5; no reliable D call. The CDR3 protein is CATRDLANEQQYF. The DNA of the CDR3 is TGTGCCACCAGAGATTTAGCCAATGAACAGCAGTACTTC.